These 20 T cell receptor beta chains share one sample of origin, sequenced in a study of shared clonotypes between healthy human individuals. CD8 cells regarded as naive lacked CD45RO, were positively chosen for CCR7, and omitted terminally differentiated effector memory CD45RA+ cells. The protocol was immunoSEQ multiplex PCR, while the TCRdb copy is restricted to in-frame clones and leaves out a portion. The sample consists of about 2 million clones, approximately 94% of them appearing once. Sequenced material: naive CD8+ T cells sorted from blood. The source is a man aged 18 to 29 in good health.

The chain has TRBV11-2 and TRBJ1-2; a weak D match, TRBD1 (5 bases). This CDR3 has 13 amino acids. Trimming removed 1 base from V and 8 bases from J, with 11 bases in between. Germline CDR1 reads SGHAT; CDR2 reads FQNNGV. The CDR3: CASSLAGFRGYTF. CDR3 coding DNA: TGTGCCAGCAGCTTAGCAGGGTTCCGCGGCTACACCTTC.

The chain links TRBV11-2 to TRBJ2-4; perhaps TRBD1 as D (6 bases). V was pared by 5 bases and J by 11 bases, with 16 bases between. The CDR3 loop spans 13 amino acids. Looked up from germline, CDR1 is SGHAT and CDR2 is FQNNGV. The CDR3 loop reads CASSMGQGRFQYF. The CDR3 DNA is TGTGCCAGCAGCATGGGGCAGGGGCGGTTTCAGTACTTC.

The rearrangement uses TRBV2 and TRBJ2-2; unclear D gene. This CDR3 is built from 15 residues. CDR1 SNHLY and CDR2 FYNNEI come from the germline V gene. Deletions cut 6 bases from V and 2 bases from J, with 13 bases between. CDR3 DNA: TGTGCCAGCAGCGCCGGAGTAACCAACACCGGGGAGCTGTTTTTT. Translating gives CASSAGVTNTGELFF.

Comment on this clone: Other DNA variants within this sample encode the same CDR3. The CDR3 coding sequence is TGCGCCAGCAGCCAACGGACAGGGTACTACGAGCAGTACTTC. Encoded protein: CASSQRTGYYEQYF. The rearrangement links TRBV4-1 to TRBJ2-7, with 8 bases lining up with TRBD1. The CDR3 is 14 amino acids. Trimming cost V 2 bases and J 3 bases; bases outside gene matches: 3. CDR1 MGHRA and CDR2 YSYEKL come from the germline V gene.

This sequence joins TRBV19 and TRBJ2-2, with D unclear. The CDR3 covers 13 residues. Trimming shortened V by 3 bases and J by 6 bases, and 8 bases separated the two germline ends. CDR1 and CDR2 from the germline V gene are LNHDA and SQIVND (reference sequence). This CDR3 is CASSMKGPGELFF. CDR3 DNA sequence: TGTGCCAGTAGTATGAAGGGTCCCGGGGAGCTGTTTTTT.

The table lists this clone with a count of one. J is TRBJ2-1 and V is TRBV6-5; no clear D. The CDR3 spans 15 residues. The germline CDR1 and CDR2 sequences are MNHEY and SVGAGI. The V gene lost 0 bases and the J gene lost 5 bases, with 11 bases spanning the gap. CDR3 sequence (DNA): TGTGCCAGCAGTTACTCCCGGGCGACAAACAATGAGCAGTTCTTC. Translated, it gives CASSYSRATNNEQFF.

The chain uses TRBV7-8 and TRBJ2-5; 8 bases agree with TRBD1. CDR1 and CDR2 from the germline V gene are SGHVS and FQNEAQ. Unmatched junction bases numbered 5, after V lost 3 bases and J lost 2 bases. The CDR3 is made up of 15 amino acids. CDR3 sequence reads: CASSLLWTGQETQYF. CDR3 nucleotide sequence: TGTGCCAGCAGCTTGCTGTGGACAGGGCAAGAGACCCAGTACTTC.

The chain is built from TRBV27 and TRBJ2-5; TRBD1 is a possible D gene (7 bases). This CDR3 is built from 13 residues. Germline values: CDR1 MNHEY, CDR2 SMNVEV (reference sequence). The V gene lost 5 bases and the J gene lost 5 bases, with 12 bases spanning the gap. The CDR3 DNA follows: TGTGCCAGCAGTCCAGGGGGGCCTGAGACCCAGTACTTC. As protein: CASSPGGPETQYF.

The genes are TRBV7-2 and TRBJ2-7, with D possibly matching TRBD2 (6 bases). The germline V and J ends were trimmed by 3 bases and 2 bases, with 11 bases remaining between them. CDR1 is SGHTA and CDR2 is FQGNSA in the germline V gene. This CDR3 is 14 amino acids long. The CDR3 sequence: CASSFGSMAYEQYF. The CDR3 nucleotides read TGTGCCAGCAGCTTCGGGAGTATGGCCTACGAGCAGTACTTC.

The chain links TRBV6-5 to TRBJ2-1; no firm D call. Germline CDR1 is MNHEY and CDR2 is SVGAGI. The CDR3 sequence is 15 residues long. Trimming took 0 bases from V and 4 from J, leaving 10 bases between them. For the CDR3, the DNA is TGTGCCAGCAGTTACTCTCAGCGCTATTACAATGAGCAGTTCTTC. It codes for CASSYSQRYYNEQFF.

This clone was picked up one time. The V and J genes are TRBV6-1 and TRBJ1-2, with 10 bases aligning to TRBD1. J was trimmed by 10 bases and V by 8 bases; bases with no gene match: 7. Germline V gives CDR1 MNHNS, CDR2 SASEGT. The CDR3 has 12 residues. The CDR3 DNA reads as TGTGCCAGCTTGGGGACAGGGGTGACCTACACCTTC. It is translated as CASLGTGVTYTF.

The chain is built from TRBV4-3 and TRBJ2-4; 10 bases are shared with TRBD1. The V gene end was trimmed by 0 bases and the J gene end by 4 bases; junction bases not matched to a gene: 6. This CDR3 has 17 amino acids. Germline CDR1 reads LGHNA; CDR2 reads YSLEER. CDR3: CASSQDSSGQGKNIQYF. The CDR3, as DNA: TGCGCCAGCAGCCAAGATAGCTCGGGACAGGGGAAAAACATTCAGTACTTC.

This clone was seen only once. The chain employs TRBV15 and TRBJ1-3, with unresolved D. V lost 3 bases, J lost 0 bases, and 9 bases lay in between. CDR1 is LNHNV, CDR2 YYDKDF, per germline (reference sequence). The CDR3 runs to 15 residues. CDR3 sequence (DNA): TGTGCCACCAGCAGCGACCACCACTCTGGAAACACCATATATTTT. It is translated as CATSSDHHSGNTIYF. Using reference TRBV15 and TRBJ1-3 for the parts outside the CDR3, the full variable domain is DAMVIQNPRYQVTQFGKPVTLSCSQTLNHNVMYWYQQKSSQAPKLLFHYYDKDFNNEADTPDNFQSRRPNTSFCFLDIRSPGLGDTAMYLCATSSDHHSGNTIYFGEGSWLTVV.

This chain links TRBV11-3 with TRBJ1-6; D ambiguous. This CDR3 contains 18 residues. Germline CDR1 and CDR2: SGHNT and YENEEA. V gave up 2 bases and J gave up 3 bases, with 17 bases separating them. CDR3 amino acids: CASSLIDGRFHYNSPLHF. CDR3 in DNA: TGTGCCAGCAGCTTAATCGACGGCCGATTTCACTATAATTCACCCCTCCACTTT.

The chain uses TRBV19 and TRBJ2-7, with 8 bases fitting TRBD1. This CDR3 has 14 amino acids. Trimming at V came to 5 bases and at J to 5 bases, leaving 8 bases not matched to a gene. Germline CDR1 is LNHDA and CDR2 is SQIVND (reference sequence). The CDR3, as DNA: TGTGCCAGTAGTCCTGGTGGACAGGGAGACGAGCAGTACTTC. Amino acid sequence: CASSPGGQGDEQYF.

This clone appeared once. CDR3 in amino acids: CASSLDRDIYYGYTF. In DNA, the CDR3 is TGTGCCAGCAGTTTGGACAGGGATATCTACTATGGCTACACCTTC. This sequence joins TRBV6-1 and TRBJ1-2, with 8 bases lining up with TRBD1. The CDR3 runs 15 residues. The germline gives CDR1 MNHNS, CDR2 SASEGT. V shed 5 bases, J shed 3 bases, and the junction held 8 bases outside the gene matches.

This chain uses TRBV2 with TRBJ2-7; possible D gene TRBD2, 5 bases. The CDR3 is 14 residues long. With 6 bases removed from V and 4 bases from J, the gap between germline ends came to 16 bases. CDR1 and CDR2 (germline): SNHLY, FYNNEI. The CDR3 spells CASSDTLSGYEQYF. The CDR3 DNA sequence: TGTGCCAGCAGCGACACTCTTTCGGGGTACGAGCAGTACTTC.

This chain uses TRBV5-1 with TRBJ2-1; D call uncertain. The CDR3 is 12 residues long. Germline values: CDR1 SGHRS, CDR2 YFSETQ. V was pared by 3 bases and J by 7 bases, with 8 bases between. The CDR3 protein is CASSWWSNEQFF. In nucleotides, the CDR3 is TGCGCCAGCAGCTGGTGGTCTAATGAGCAGTTCTTC.

The CDR3 region has the DNA TGCAGCACAGGAACAGGGGTTGAGCAGTACTTC. This codes for CSTGTGVEQYF. The chain combines TRBV29-1 with TRBJ2-7, with 7 bases matching TRBD1. The CDR3 runs 11 residues. The V segment lost 8 bases and the J segment 7 bases; nucleotides outside the gene matches: 8. CDR1 is SQVTM, CDR2 ANQGSEA, per germline.

V usage is TRBV6-5 and J usage is TRBJ2-1; D is uncertain. The CDR3 has 12 amino acids. Deletions cut 0 bases from V and 8 bases from J, with 5 bases between. From germline, CDR1 is MNHEY and CDR2 SVGAGI. The CDR3 loop reads CASSYSNYEQFF. The DNA for the CDR3 is TGTGCCAGCAGTTACTCGAATTATGAGCAGTTCTTC.